Each of the 5 T cell receptor beta chains below was sequenced from the same sample in a study of blood T cell repertoires in COVID-19. This table comes from immunoSEQ multiplex PCR, and its TCRdb copy is limited to in-frame clones, with some not included. The table has 200,000 to 250,000 clones, about four fifths seen once. Sequencing was carried out using peripheral blood. The receptors here all came from a woman aged 40-49 years with acute or convalescent COVID-19.

V gene TRBV10-3 combines with J gene TRBJ2-2; the D gene is possibly TRBD2 (7 bases). CDR1 and CDR2 from the germline V gene are ENHRY and SYGVKD. The CDR3 runs to 14 residues. V was trimmed by 6 bases and J by 5 bases, leaving 13 bases between them. The CDR3 nucleotides are TGTGCCATCAGGGGGGCGGGAGCTACCGGGGAGCTGTTTTTT. The encoded protein is CAIRGAGATGELFF.

This chain uses TRBV5-6 with TRBJ2-7; 10 bases are a match to TRBD2. Trimming took 0 bases from V and 4 from J; bases not matched to a gene: 4. CDR3 length: 15 amino acids. The germline CDR1 and CDR2 sequences are SGHDT and YYEEEE. The CDR3 DNA sequence: TGTGCCAGCAGCTTGGGCCTAGCGGGGGTGTACGAGCAGTACTTC. This codes for CASSLGLAGVYEQYF.

V is TRBV10-2 and J is TRBJ2-1, with TRBD2 identical over 9 bases. The CDR3 sequence is 14 residues long. The germline CDR1 and CDR2 sequences are WSHSY and SAAADI. J gave up 2 bases and V 8 bases, and 4 bases lay outside the gene matches. Here the CDR3 reads CASGSGSTYNEQFF. The CDR3 DNA sequence: TGCGCCAGCGGTAGCGGGAGTACCTACAATGAGCAGTTCTTC.

CDR3 bases: TGTGCCAGCAGTGAAGCGCTTCTGGGCAATACCTACGAGCAGTACTTC. Translating it yields CASSEALLGNTYEQYF. The chain links TRBV2 to TRBJ2-7; no clear D gene. CDR1 and CDR2 from the germline V gene are SNHLY and FYNNEI. V was clipped by 0 bases and J by 2 bases, with 14 bases between them. This CDR3 has 16 residues.

J is TRBJ1-1 and V is TRBV4-1, with 7 nucleotides matching TRBD1. Trimming took 4 bases from V and 8 from J; bases not matched to a gene: 4. Germline CDR1 reads MGHRA; CDR2 reads YSYEKL. This CDR3 has 12 amino acids. The CDR3 loop is CASSLPTGEAFF. The CDR3 DNA reads as TGCGCCAGCAGCCTGCCGACAGGGGAAGCTTTCTTT.